The rows below give T cell receptor beta chains drawn from one sample of a study of T cell repertoires in cytomegalovirus infection. One entry per CDR3 protein results from TCRdb running MiXCR on the reads. The sample lists about half a million distinct CDR3 sequences; about 39% were seen once. These receptors are not linked to any known antigen. The sample consisted of cultured PBMCs, taken from culture after CMV antigen stimulation. Receptor source: a human donor in good health (CMV status not recorded). Some clones in this sample may be carry-over from other donors' samples. Each CDR3 is given with its conserved first and last residue. D genes are given only for firm matches. Clone size is not always given. Where it is, it says once, few, many or a class for expanded clones.

abundance: NA; v_gene: TRBV19; d_gene: TRBD1; j_gene: TRBJ1-5; CDR3aa: CAVGDRGSNQPQHF; CDR3nt: TGTGCCGTAGGGGACAGGGGGAGCAATCAGCCCCAGCATTTT
abundance: few; v_gene: TRBV12-3/TRBV12-4; d_gene: TRBD2; j_gene: TRBJ2-1; CDR3aa: CASSPRLAYNEQFF; CDR3nt: TGTGCCAGCAGTCCCCGACTAGCGTACAATGAGCAGTTCTTC
abundance: few; v_gene: TRBV6-2/TRBV6-3; d_gene: NA; j_gene: TRBJ2-1; CDR3aa: CASSYTSDPYNEQFF; CDR3nt: TGTGCCAGCAGTTACACCTCCGACCCGTACAATGAGCAGTTCTTC
abundance: few; v_gene: TRBV7-9; d_gene: NA; j_gene: TRBJ2-7; CDR3aa: CASSSQWSSYEQYF; CDR3nt: TGTGCCAGCAGCTCGCAATGGAGCTCCTACGAGCAGTACTTC
abundance: NA; v_gene: TRBV27; d_gene: NA; j_gene: TRBJ2-3; CDR3aa: CASSLSAPDTQYF; CDR3nt: TGTGCCAGCAGTTTATCGGCCCCAGATACGCAGTATTTT
abundance: NA; v_gene: TRBV10-3; d_gene: NA; j_gene: TRBJ1-4; CDR3aa: CAISESRRNGGEKLFF; CDR3nt: TGTGCCATCAGTGAGTCTAGGCGCAATGGGGGAGAAAAACTGTTTTTT
abundance: NA; v_gene: TRBV10-3; d_gene: NA; j_gene: TRBJ2-7; CDR3aa: CATREQTGRFPYEQYF; CDR3nt: TGTGCCACCCGCGAGCAGACAGGGAGGTTCCCCTACGAGCAGTACTTC
abundance: NA; v_gene: TRBV20-1; d_gene: TRBD1; j_gene: TRBJ2-7; CDR3aa: CSAQRTGQHYEQYF; CDR3nt: TGCAGTGCGCAACGGACAGGGCAACACTACGAGCAGTACTTC
abundance: few; v_gene: TRBV7-2; d_gene: NA; j_gene: TRBJ2-7; CDR3aa: CASSLVGGGIYEQYF; CDR3nt: TGTGCCAGCAGCTTAGTCGGGGGCGGTATCTACGAGCAGTACTTC
abundance: NA; v_gene: TRBV10-1; d_gene: NA; j_gene: TRBJ2-3; CDR3aa: CASSESRDDPHPYF; CDR3nt: TGCGCCAGCAGTGAATCCAGGGATGACCCCCATCCGTATTTT
abundance: few; v_gene: TRBV4-1; d_gene: NA; j_gene: TRBJ2-5; CDR3aa: CASSQGVGGPETQYF; CDR3nt: TGCGCCAGCAGCCAAGGGGTCGGGGGGCCGGAGACCCAGTACTTC
abundance: NA; v_gene: TRBV20-1; d_gene: NA; j_gene: TRBJ2-1; CDR3aa: CSARNSRTTSDVEQFF; CDR3nt: TGCAGTGCTAGGAATTCCCGGACTACCTCCGACGTTGAGCAGTTCTTC
abundance: NA; v_gene: TRBV29-1; d_gene: NA; j_gene: TRBJ1-2; CDR3aa: CSVLTDVRGYTF; CDR3nt: TGCAGCGTGCTCACAGATGTGAGGGGCTACACCTTC